This T cell receptor (beta chain) emerged from a study of blood T cell repertoires in COVID-19. Overall study context: Samples came from the United States, Italy and Spain, spanning acute and convalescent COVID-19. Nucleic acid was either cDNA or gDNA, and it came from T cells, B-cell-depleted T cells, or PBMCs.

In germline, CDR1 is GTSNPN, CDR2 SVGIG (reference sequence). The CDR3 has 12 residues. Losses at the gene ends were 7 bases for V and 10 bases for J; bases not matched to a gene: 6. Original analysis: Reference gene primer amplification in the assay estimated nucleated cell counts. Repertoires were generated with immunoSEQ multiplex PCR, while TCRdb's copy carries only in-frame clones and drops some. The V and J calls and clone size were taken over from that table, and D and trimming were inferred from the DNA. The sample records 180,000 or so clones, approximately 81% being singletons. The TCR was taken from a woman at least 80 years old with acute or convalescent COVID-19. The V gene is TRBV30, the J gene TRBJ1-4; 10 positions agree with TRBD1. The sample was peripheral blood. CDR3 residues: CAFGTGDGKLFF. The CDR3, as DNA: TGTGCCTTCGGGACAGGGGATGGAAAACTGTTTTTT.